A single sample is the source of the 24 T cell receptor beta chains below, sequenced in a study of vaccination and CD4 T cells after COVID-19. What these receptors recognize is not known. Treatment here: roughly 10-day PBMC culture with coronavirus spike peptide pools or control peptides (ViraFEST assay). At the Johns Hopkins FTIC core, DNA taken from cultured CD4+ T cells was sequenced by way of the Oncomine TCR Beta short-read assay. TCRdb passed the PCR reads through MiXCR, listing each CDR3 protein once. Of over 20,000 distinct CDR3 sequences listed, 35% to 55% are singletons. Sequencing was done on a sample of CD4+ T cells from blood, cultured in vitro. The receptor set was obtained from a human donor who had recovered from COVID-19.

This clonotype was seen more than once but under ten times. CDR3: CASSRGQGNQPQHF. CDR3 coding DNA: TGTGCCAGTAGTAGGGGACAGGGGAATCAGCCCCAGCATTTT. The J gene is TRBJ1-5, the V gene TRBV19; 10 nucleotides align to TRBD1. J lost 4 bases, V lost 4 bases, and 1 base had no gene match. The CDR3 has 14 residues. The germline CDR1 and CDR2 sequences are LNHDA and SQIVND (reference sequence).

The V and J genes are TRBV19 and TRBJ2-7; D is undetermined. The V gene's germline CDR1 is LNHDA and CDR2 SQIVND (reference sequence). V gave up 0 bases and J gave up 0 bases, with 15 bases separating them. The CDR3 spans 17 residues. CDR3 sequence (DNA): TGTGCCAGTAGTATAGAGGCTTCGGACGCGAGCTCCTACGAGCAGTACTTC. Translation: CASSIEASDASSYEQYF.

The chain has TRBV20-1 and TRBJ1-5; 12 bases map to TRBD1. The germline gives CDR1 DFQATT, CDR2 SNEGSKA (reference sequence). J gave up 6 bases and V 5 bases, and 5 bases lay outside the gene matches. CDR3 length equals 14 residues. The CDR3 sequence is CSAWDRGPGQPQHF. The CDR3 coding sequence is TGCAGTGCTTGGGACAGGGGGCCGGGTCAGCCCCAGCATTTT.

This clonotype was seen a few times. The chain carries TRBV27 and TRBJ2-7; D call uncertain. The CDR3 is 14 residues long. Looked up from germline, CDR1 is MNHEY and CDR2 is SMNVEV (reference sequence). V lost 3 bases to trimming and J lost 3 bases, with 12 bases between them. The CDR3 sequence: CASSFDLYNYEQYF. CDR3 nucleotide sequence: TGTGCCAGCAGTTTCGACCTCTACAACTACGAGCAGTACTTC.

V usage is TRBV12-3 or TRBV12-4 and J usage is TRBJ1-2; D not certain. V was pared by 6 bases and J by 4 bases, with 6 bases between. The CDR3 is made up of 11 amino acids. The CDR3 DNA reads TGTGCCAGCAGGGGGTTCTATGGCTACACCTTC. Amino acid sequence: CASRGFYGYTF.

The chain carries TRBV5-1 and TRBJ1-5; D may be TRBD1 (5 bases). Trimming removed 0 bases at V and 5 bases at J, with 12 bases between. The CDR3 loop spans 15 amino acids. Germline CDR1 and CDR2: SGHRS and YFSETQ. The CDR3 sequence: CASSLGQGGYQPQHF. Written as DNA, the CDR3 is TGCGCCAGCAGCTTGGGCCAGGGAGGTTATCAGCCCCAGCATTTT.

This CDR3 is CATSDRSGGTYEQYF. CDR3 in DNA: TGTGCCACCAGTGATCGGAGCGGGGGGACCTACGAGCAGTACTTC. The chain employs TRBV24-1 and TRBJ2-7; 9 bases align to TRBD2. CDR3 length: 15 amino acids. Germline trimming cut 3 bases from V and 2 bases from J; bases unmatched to any gene: 4. From germline, CDR1 is KGHDR and CDR2 SFDVKD.

V usage is TRBV28 and J usage is TRBJ2-7; D unclear. The CDR3 has 11 amino acids. Germline V gene sequence: CDR1 MDHEN, CDR2 SYDVKM. Deletions cut 10 bases from V and 3 bases from J, with 10 bases between. In DNA, the CDR3 is TGTGCCACCCTTGGCTACTACGAGCAGTACTTC. Protein: CATLGYYEQYF.

J is TRBJ2-4 and V is TRBV6-2 or TRBV6-3; D tentatively reads TRBD1 or TRBD2 (5 bases each). Trimming pared 1 base from V and 0 bases from J, leaving 10 bases between. The CDR3 runs 16 residues. The germline gives CDR1 MNHEY, CDR2 SVGEGT. The CDR3 loop reads CASSYWDAGAKNIQYF. CDR3 coding DNA: TGTGCCAGCAGTTACTGGGACGCGGGAGCCAAAAACATTCAGTACTTC.

This clonotype was seen a handful of times. This chain connects TRBV28 to TRBJ1-5; D might be TRBD1 (6 bases). The CDR3 runs 14 residues. The germline V gene has CDR1 MDHEN and CDR2 SYDVKM. The germline V and J ends were trimmed by 7 bases and 9 bases, with 19 bases remaining between them. CDR3 amino acids: CASMGGTLGGPQHF. The CDR3 region has the DNA TGTGCCAGCATGGGGGGCACCCTAGGGGGGCCCCAGCATTTT. The whole variable domain, filled in from reference TRBV28 and TRBJ1-5, reads DVKVTQSSRYLVKRTGEKVFLECVQDMDHENMFWYRQDPGLGLRLIYFSYDVKMKEKGDIPEGYSVSREKKERFSLILESASTNQTSMYLCASMGGTLGGPQHFGDGTRLSIL.

In its sample, this clonotype was seen a few times. This chain uses TRBV20-1 with TRBJ2-3; D possibly corresponds to TRBD2 (6 bases). V gave up 6 bases and J gave up 1 base, with 11 bases separating them. The CDR3 loop spans 13 amino acids. Germline assignment: CDR1 DFQATT and CDR2 SNEGSKA (reference sequence). Written as DNA, the CDR3 is TGCAGTGCGTATTGGAGGGGCACAGATACGCAGTATTTT. This translates into CSAYWRGTDTQYF.

This chain links TRBV6-5 with TRBJ2-7, with D hard to call. Per the germline V gene, CDR1 is MNHEY and CDR2 is SVGAGI. V was cut by 0 bases and J by 1 base, with 10 bases left in between. The CDR3 runs to 15 residues. CDR3 in amino acids: CASSYSLPRSYEQYF. In DNA form, the CDR3 reads TGTGCCAGCAGTTACTCCCTCCCCAGATCCTACGAGCAGTACTTC.

The chain is built from TRBV7-9 and TRBJ2-1, with unresolved D. Trimming removed 1 base at V and 6 bases at J, with 19 bases between. Germline V gene sequence: CDR1 SEHNR, CDR2 FQNEAQ (reference sequence). This CDR3 is 17 amino acids long. CDR3 loop: CASSLEGGSGLFNEQFF. DNA of the CDR3: TGTGCCAGCAGCTTAGAAGGTGGCTCAGGATTATTCAATGAGCAGTTCTTC.

The CDR3 region is CASRRGVELAKNIQYF. The CDR3 nucleotides read TGTGCCAGCAGGAGGGGAGTTGAACTAGCCAAAAACATTCAGTACTTC. The chain employs TRBV6-1 and TRBJ2-4; D is possibly TRBD1 or TRBD2 (5 bases each). The germline V gene has CDR1 MNHNS and CDR2 SASEGT. V shed 6 bases and J shed 0 bases, with 15 bases lying between them. The CDR3 has 16 amino acids.

This clonotype was seen a handful of times. The chain carries TRBV20-1 and TRBJ2-3; 10 bases line up with TRBD2. Trimming took 0 bases from V and 4 from J; bases not matched to a gene: 10. The CDR3 extends over 17 amino acids. Per the germline V gene, CDR1 is DFQATT and CDR2 is SNEGSKA (reference sequence). CDR3 nucleotides: TGCAGTGCTAGAGATCTTAGAGCGGGGGGGCCGGCAGATACGCAGTATTTT. Its protein is CSARDLRAGGPADTQYF.

This clonotype was observed a handful of times. This sequence joins TRBV28 and TRBJ1-2; no reliable D call. V lost 2 bases and J 4 bases, leaving 8 bases between the germline ends. CDR3 length: 13 amino acids. Germline CDR1 and CDR2: MDHEN and SYDVKM. CDR3 loop: CASSLVRSYGYTF. In nucleotides, the CDR3 is TGTGCCAGCAGTTTAGTCCGCTCCTATGGCTACACCTTC.

This clonotype has more than one count but fewer than ten. The rearrangement uses TRBV7-2 and TRBJ2-3; D not resolved. Trimming cost V 5 bases and J 6 bases, with 6 bases left between them. CDR1 is SGHTA and CDR2 is FQGNSA in the germline V gene. The CDR3 covers 11 residues. CDR3 residues: CASSRSDTQYF. The CDR3 nucleotides are TGTGCCAGCAGCCGATCGGATACGCAGTATTTT.

This sequence joins TRBV4-2 and TRBJ2-3; TRBD2 aligns across 7 bases. This CDR3 has 18 amino acids. Germline loops: CDR1 LGHNA, CDR2 YNFKEQ. V was clipped by 0 bases and J by 0 bases; unmatched bases: 9. The CDR3 nucleotides read TGTGCCAGCAGCCAAGAGTGGTCGGGGAGGGCTAGCACAGATACGCAGTATTTT. It yields the protein CASSQEWSGRASTDTQYF.

The chain is built from TRBV7-6 and TRBJ1-1, with D possibly being TRBD1 (5 bases). Germline V CDR1 and CDR2: SGHVS, FNYEAQ. Deletions cut 5 bases from V and 5 bases from J, with 18 bases between. This CDR3 has 15 residues. This CDR3 reads CASSRSSGTGTEAFF. In DNA, the CDR3 is TGTGCCAGCAGCCGATCCTCAGGGACTGGGACTGAAGCTTTCTTT.

This clonotype was seen just once. The chain couples TRBV18 to TRBJ2-4; a weak D match, TRBD2 (6 bases). The germline gives CDR1 KGHSH, CDR2 LQKENI. This CDR3 region has 15 residues. Trimming pared 6 bases from V and 6 bases from J, leaving 18 bases between. The DNA for the CDR3 is TGTGCCAGCTCGATAGGTACAAAGGAGGGAAACATTCAGTACTTC. Its protein is CASSIGTKEGNIQYF.

The genes are TRBV20-1 and TRBJ2-3, with TRBD1 as a possible D gene (5 bases). Germline V gene lookup returns CDR1 DFQATT and CDR2 SNEGSKA (reference sequence). CDR3 size: 15 residues. V lost 0 bases and J lost 6, with 16 bases in between. CDR3 residues: CSARDRKAGADTQYF. The CDR3 DNA reads as TGCAGTGCTAGAGATCGTAAAGCTGGGGCCGATACGCAGTATTTT.

V and J are TRBV6-1 and TRBJ2-2; D is unclear. Trimming removed 3 bases from V and 1 base from J, with 3 bases in between. The V gene's germline CDR1 is MNHNS and CDR2 SASEGT. The CDR3 covers 13 residues. As DNA, the CDR3 is TGTGCCAGCAGTGATGAGAACACCGGGGAGCTGTTTTTT. It translates to CASSDENTGELFF.

This clonotype has only a few counts. The chain couples TRBV20-1 to TRBJ2-5, with 9 bases matching TRBD2. Germline-derived CDR1 and CDR2 are DFQATT and SNEGSKA (reference sequence). The CDR3 is 13 residues long. The J segment lost 2 bases and the V segment lost 7 bases, leaving 5 bases of the junction unmatched. The CDR3 reads CSESSGNQETQYF. CDR3 nucleotide sequence: TGCAGTGAGTCTAGCGGGAATCAAGAGACCCAGTACTTC.

The chain combines TRBV5-4 with TRBJ1-1; a possible D gene is TRBD1 (6 bases). V was clipped by 4 bases and J by 5 bases, with 18 bases between them. CDR1 and CDR2 (germline): SGHNT, YYREEE (reference sequence). The CDR3 runs to 15 residues. The CDR3 DNA reads as TGTGCCAGCAGCCTCTTACAGGGAAGGGGAACTGAAGCTTTCTTT. Encoded protein: CASSLLQGRGTEAFF.